This passage covers 21 T cell receptor beta chains from one sample sequenced in a study of graft-versus-host responses after intestinal transplantation. Sequenced by immunoSEQ multiplex PCR; TCRdb stores in-frame clones only, minus some. The sample gives 17,000 or so clones, approximately 89% of which show up once; less than 65% is in the top ten. Sample: bone marrow, taken roughly 130 days after transplant. The receptors stem from a human patient who received an intestinal transplant, so some T cells may come from the graft donor.

The J gene is TRBJ2-3, the V gene TRBV5-1, with D perhaps matching TRBD1 or TRBD2 (5 bases each). Germline V gene sequence: CDR1 SGHRS, CDR2 YFSETQ. The CDR3 length is 14 residues. The V and J ends lost 5 bases and 1 base respectively, with 11 bases between them. The DNA for the CDR3 is TGCGCCAGCAGGACTGGGGACGGCACAGATACGCAGTATTTT. It specifies CASRTGDGTDTQYF.

The V gene is TRBV5-1, the J gene TRBJ2-1, with TRBD2 matching over 9 bases. Per germline, CDR1 SGHRS and CDR2 YFSETQ. Trimming cost V 4 bases and J 4 bases; bases outside gene matches: 9. The CDR3 sequence is 16 residues long. Here the CDR3 reads CASSTSSGTVYNEQFF. DNA of the CDR3: TGCGCCAGCAGCACCTCTAGCGGGACGGTTTACAATGAGCAGTTCTTC.

The chain carries TRBV18 and TRBJ2-7, with 9 bases identical to TRBD1. Germline CDR1 KGHSH, CDR2 LQKENI. This CDR3 has 15 residues. V was clipped by 2 bases and J by 1 base; unmatched bases: 3. The CDR3 sequence is CASSPSGTGSYEQYF. CDR3 coding DNA: TGTGCCAGCTCACCATCCGGGACAGGGTCCTACGAGCAGTACTTC.

The chain has TRBV7-9 and TRBJ2-5; TRBD2 might be the D (6 bases). The V and J ends lost 0 bases and 3 bases respectively, with 20 bases between them. Germline-derived CDR1 and CDR2 are SEHNR and FQNEAQ (reference sequence). The CDR3 has 18 residues. In DNA, the CDR3 is TGTGCCAGCAGCTTAGCTAGGGGCGGTCCATGGGGGGAAGAGACCCAGTACTTC. This codes for CASSLARGGPWGEETQYF.

The V call is TRBV19, the J call TRBJ2-1; a weak D match, TRBD2 (5 bases). Per the germline V gene, CDR1 is LNHDA and CDR2 is SQIVND (reference sequence). V lost 3 bases, J lost 3 bases, and 12 bases lay in between. This CDR3 is built from 15 residues. The CDR3 DNA is TGTGCCAGTAGTATGGGGAGTGGGGACTACAATGAGCAGTTCTTC. Its protein is CASSMGSGDYNEQFF.

This CDR3 is CASSPPPARVNQPQHF. The CDR3 nucleotides are TGTGCCAGCAGCCCTCCCCCGGCCAGGGTCAATCAGCCCCAGCATTTT. The genes are TRBV28 and TRBJ1-5; D is possibly TRBD1 (5 bases). This CDR3 has 16 amino acids. Trimming took off 6 bases at V and 3 bases at J, with 18 bases between the two ends. Germline CDR1 MDHEN, CDR2 SYDVKM.

The chain employs TRBV19 and TRBJ1-1; unclear D gene. CDR1 is LNHDA and CDR2 is SQIVND in the germline V gene (reference sequence). The CDR3 has 13 residues. V shed 3 bases and J shed 1 base, with 6 bases lying between them. The CDR3 nucleotides are TGTGCCAGTAGTATGGGTACGAACACTGAAGCTTTCTTT. Translation gives CASSMGTNTEAFF. The full variable domain, in which reference TRBV19 and TRBJ1-1 provide the parts outside the CDR3, is DGGITQSPKYLFRKEGQNVTLSCEQNLNHDAMYWYRQDPGQGLRLIYYSQIVNDFQKGDIAEGYSVSREKKESFPLTVTSAQKNPTAFYLCASSMGTNTEAFFGQGTRLTVV.

Note on this clone: At one end, the junction sequence differs from germline, possibly due to a read error. V and J are TRBV7-7 and TRBJ2-7; 8 positions agree with TRBD2. There are 13 residues in the CDR3. Germline V gene sequence: CDR1 SSHAT, CDR2 FNYEAQ (reference sequence). The CDR3 here is CASSSREGYEQYF. CDR3 DNA sequence: TGTGCTAGCAGCTCACGGGAGGGCTACGAGCAGTACTTC. Supplemented by reference TRBV7-7 and TRBJ2-7, the full variable domain reads GAGVSQSPRYKVTKRGQDVTLRCDPISSHATLYWYQQALGQGPEFLTYFNYEAQPDKSGLPSDRFSAERPEGSISTLTIQRTEQRDSAMYRCASSSREGYEQYFGPGTRLTVT.

This clone is a singleton in its sample. This rearrangement joins TRBV6-5 to TRBJ2-2; 8 nucleotides line up with TRBD2. Germline assignment: CDR1 MNHEY and CDR2 SVGAGI. The V segment lost 7 bases and the J segment 3 bases; nucleotides outside the gene matches: 4. This CDR3 region has 14 residues. The CDR3 loop is CASKPGGDTGELFF. CDR3 DNA sequence: TGTGCCAGCAAGCCGGGAGGGGACACCGGGGAGCTGTTTTTT.

This clone was seen a handful of times. The chain couples TRBV4-1 to TRBJ2-5, with D maybe TRBD1 (5 bases). Trimming took off 1 base at V and 4 bases at J, with 16 bases between the two ends. This CDR3 contains 16 residues. Germline V gene sequence: CDR1 MGHRA, CDR2 YSYEKL. DNA of the CDR3: TGCGCCAGCAGCCAAGGAACAGGCCCGGTAGGAGAGACCCAGTACTTC. Its translation is CASSQGTGPVGETQYF.

The V call is TRBV30, the J call TRBJ1-1; D may be TRBD1 (6 bases). Germline CDR1 and CDR2: GTSNPN and SVGIG (reference sequence). The CDR3 sequence is 13 residues long. The ends were cut back, 0 bases at V and 8 bases at J, with 13 bases in the middle. CDR3 in DNA: TGTGCCTGGAGTGTCATAGACAGGCCCGAAGCTTTCTTT. It specifies CAWSVIDRPEAFF. Using reference TRBV30 and TRBJ1-1 for the parts outside the CDR3, the full variable domain is SQTIHQWPATLVQPVGSPLSLECTVEGTSNPNLYWYRQAAGRGLQLLFYSVGIGQISSEVPQNLSASRPQDRQFILSSKKLLLSDSGFYLCAWSVIDRPEAFFGQGTRLTVV.

Concerning this clone itself: The junction departs from the called germline gene at one end, perhaps through a read error. The chain has TRBV30 and TRBJ1-1; D remains ambiguous. The CDR3 is 11 residues long. Germline lookup yields CDR1 GTSNPN and CDR2 SVGIG (reference sequence). The CDR3 coding sequence is TGTGCCTGGAGTGTACTCGGGAAGGAGGGCTTT. Encoded protein: CAWSVLGKEGF.

This clone showed up just a few times. The chain combines TRBV21-1 with TRBJ2-3; TRBD2 is taken as the D call from the table, unchecked against the DNA. TRBV21-1 is labeled a pseudogene. The CDR3 covers 12 residues. The CDR3 loop is CASSSRGDTQYF. The CDR3 DNA is TGTGCCAGCAGCTCCCGGGGAGATACGCAGTATTTT.

This clone has more than one count but fewer than ten. This chain joins TRBV5-6 and TRBJ2-3; D unresolved. The CDR3 spans 14 residues. Trimming left V 6 bases short and J 3 bases short, with 14 bases between. CDR1 and CDR2 (germline): SGHDT, YYEEEE. The CDR3 nucleotides are TGTGCCAGCAAGGGTTGGAGCATTACAGATACGCAGTATTTT. This sequence encodes CASKGWSITDTQYF.

The chain links TRBV6-1 to TRBJ1-2; tentative D call: TRBD1 (5 bases). The CDR3 spans 13 residues. Germline V gene sequence: CDR1 MNHNS, CDR2 SASEGT. The V end was cut by 3 bases, the J end by 3 bases, with 8 bases between. In nucleotides, the CDR3 is TGTGCCAGCAGTGATGGGGGACACTATGGCTACACCTTC. The encoded protein is CASSDGGHYGYTF.

This rearrangement joins TRBV6-6 to TRBJ2-7; 8 bases agree with TRBD2. The CDR3 is 16 amino acids. V dropped 5 bases and J dropped 3; count of bases not matched to a gene: 12. Germline assignment: CDR1 MNHNY and CDR2 SVGAGI (reference sequence). The CDR3 loop reads CASSQNHNGRDYEQYF. For the CDR3, the DNA is TGTGCCAGCAGTCAGAACCATAACGGGAGGGACTACGAGCAGTACTTC.

The V call is TRBV10-2, the J call TRBJ2-3, with D tentatively TRBD1 (5 bases). CDR1 and CDR2 from the germline V gene are WSHSY and SAAADI. Trimming took 3 bases from V and 2 from J, leaving 12 bases between them. The CDR3 consists of 15 residues. The CDR3 DNA follows: TGCGCCAGCAGTGACTGGGGCAGAGTCACAGATACGCAGTATTTT. This sequence encodes CASSDWGRVTDTQYF.

The CDR3 region is CASSSGGASYEQYF. In DNA, the CDR3 is TGTGCCAGCAGTTCTGGCGGGGCCTCCTACGAGCAGTACTTC. The chain joins TRBV27 to TRBJ2-7; TRBD2 might be the D (6 bases). The CDR3 extends over 14 amino acids. V was pared by 4 bases and J by 0 bases, with 10 bases between. Germline V gene sequence: CDR1 MNHEY, CDR2 SMNVEV (reference sequence).

V is TRBV5-1 and J is TRBJ2-3; a weak D match, TRBD2 (5 bases). Germline V gene lookup returns CDR1 SGHRS and CDR2 YFSETQ. Between the trimmed V and J ends, which lost 0 bases and 2 bases, there was a span of 13 bases. The CDR3 has 16 residues. The CDR3 is CASSLVFGSTTDTQYF. The CDR3 DNA follows: TGCGCCAGCAGCTTGGTTTTTGGGAGTACCACAGATACGCAGTATTTT.

This rearrangement joins TRBV6-5 to TRBJ2-2; 7 bases are a match to TRBD1. The V gene's germline CDR1 is MNHEY and CDR2 SVGAGI. The V segment lost 2 bases and the J segment 1 base; nucleotides outside the gene matches: 1. The CDR3 has 15 residues. The CDR3 coding sequence is TGTGCCAGCAGTTACCGACAGGGGAACACCGGGGAGCTGTTTTTT. Amino acids: CASSYRQGNTGELFF.

The chain links TRBV6-1 to TRBJ2-7; 8 bases fit TRBD1. Germline-derived CDR1 and CDR2 are MNHNS and SASEGT. The CDR3 is 14 amino acids. The CDR3 region is CATRLGQGLYEQYF. The CDR3 nucleotides read TGTGCAACGCGCCTCGGACAGGGACTCTACGAGCAGTACTTC.